This record looks at one T cell receptor beta chain sequence and its context. The data belong to a study of blood T cell repertoires in COVID-19. Turning to the study itself: Specimens from acute and convalescent COVID-19 originated in the United States, Italy and Spain. From T cells, B-cell-depleted T cells, or PBMCs came the material, which was cDNA or gDNA.

The assay was immunoSEQ multiplex PCR, and TCRdb's table has in-frame clones only and misses some. The table includes about 120,000 clones, almost 85% detected once. Sequencing was carried out using peripheral blood. The TCR comes from a man aged 70 or older with active or convalescent COVID-19.

CDR3 in amino acids: CASQTGALGTQYF. CDR3 coding DNA: TGTGCCAGCCAGACAGGTGCCCTTGGTACGCAGTATTTT. The gene calls are TRBV7-8 and TRBJ2-3, with a tentative D call TRBD1 (6 bases). The CDR3 runs to 13 residues. Germline CDR1 and CDR2: SGHVS and FQNEAQ. V lost 8 bases to trimming and J lost 8 bases, with 17 bases between them. Using reference TRBV7-8 and TRBJ2-3 for the parts outside the CDR3, the full variable domain is GAGVSQSPRYKVAKRGQDVALRCDPISGHVSLFWYQQALGQGPEFLTYFQNEAQLDKSGLPSDRFFAERPEGSVSTLKIQRTQQEDSAVYLCASQTGALGTQYFGPGTRLTVL.